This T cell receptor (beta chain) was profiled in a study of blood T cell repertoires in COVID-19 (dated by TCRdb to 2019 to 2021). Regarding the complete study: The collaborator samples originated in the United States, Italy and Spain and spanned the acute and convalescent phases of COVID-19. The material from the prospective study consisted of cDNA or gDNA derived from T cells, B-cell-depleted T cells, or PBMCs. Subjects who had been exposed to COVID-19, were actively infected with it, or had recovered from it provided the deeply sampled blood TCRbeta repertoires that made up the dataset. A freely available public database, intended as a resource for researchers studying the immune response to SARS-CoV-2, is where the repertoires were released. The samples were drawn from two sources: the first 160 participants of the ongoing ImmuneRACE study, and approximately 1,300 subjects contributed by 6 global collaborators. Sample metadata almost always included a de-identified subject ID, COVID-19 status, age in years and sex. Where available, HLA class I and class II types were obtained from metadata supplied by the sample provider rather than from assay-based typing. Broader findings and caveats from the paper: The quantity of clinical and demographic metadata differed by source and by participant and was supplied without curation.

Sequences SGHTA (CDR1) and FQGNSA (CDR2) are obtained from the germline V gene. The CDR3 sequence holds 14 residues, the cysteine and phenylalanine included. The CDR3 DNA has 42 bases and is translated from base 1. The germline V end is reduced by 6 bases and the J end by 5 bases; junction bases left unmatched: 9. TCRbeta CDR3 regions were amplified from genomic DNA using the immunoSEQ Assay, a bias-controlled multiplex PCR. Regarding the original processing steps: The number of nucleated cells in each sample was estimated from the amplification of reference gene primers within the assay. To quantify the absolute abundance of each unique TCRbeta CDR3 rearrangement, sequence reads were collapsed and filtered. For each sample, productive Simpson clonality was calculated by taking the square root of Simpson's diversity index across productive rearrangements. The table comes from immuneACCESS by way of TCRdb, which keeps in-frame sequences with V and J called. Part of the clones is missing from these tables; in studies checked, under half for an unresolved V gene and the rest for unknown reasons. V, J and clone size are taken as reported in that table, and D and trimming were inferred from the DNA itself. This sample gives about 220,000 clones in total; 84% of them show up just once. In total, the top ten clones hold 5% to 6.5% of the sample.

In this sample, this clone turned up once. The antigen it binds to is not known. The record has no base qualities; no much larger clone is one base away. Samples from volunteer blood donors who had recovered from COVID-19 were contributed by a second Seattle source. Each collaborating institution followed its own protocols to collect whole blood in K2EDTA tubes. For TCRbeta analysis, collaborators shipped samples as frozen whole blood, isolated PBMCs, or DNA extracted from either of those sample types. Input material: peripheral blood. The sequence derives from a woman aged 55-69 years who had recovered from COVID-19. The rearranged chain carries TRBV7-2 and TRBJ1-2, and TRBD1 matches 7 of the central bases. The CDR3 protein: CASRRGDRAYGYTF. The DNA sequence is TGTGCCAGCAGAAGGGGGGACAGAGCTTATGGCTACACCTTC.